The following is a T cell receptor beta chain sequence with its context. One end of the junction does not line up with germline, which may come from a read error. This specimen comes from a study of blood T cell repertoires in COVID-19. Study-wide background: Material from acute and convalescent COVID-19 was sourced from the United States, Italy and Spain.

The CDR3 length is 17 residues. Germline V gene sequence: CDR1 SSHAT, CDR2 FNYEAQ (reference sequence). Per the original data handling: Reference gene primer amplification yielded estimated nucleated cell counts. Assay used: immunoSEQ multiplex PCR; TCRdb lists only in-frame clones, some missing. V and J calls and clone size are those listed in that table; D and trimming were worked out from the DNA. The sample lists some 230,000 clones; 65% to 85% were seen once. Sequenced: peripheral blood. The V call is TRBV7-7, the J call TRBJ2-2; 7 nucleotides align to TRBD1. This clonotype originated in a woman aged 60-75 years with acute or convalescent COVID-19. For the CDR3, the DNA is TGTGCTAGCAGCTCACGGATTACAGGGGTAGACACCGGGGAGCTGTTTTTT. Translation: CASSSRITGVDTGELFF.